These 4 T cell receptor beta chains were sequenced from one sample in a study of shared clonotypes between healthy human individuals. The method was immunoSEQ multiplex PCR; TCRdb's version includes in-frame clones alone and lacks a portion of them. The repertoire holds under 650,000 clones, with 96% as singletons. Sequenced: naive CD4+ T cells sorted from blood. Subset indicated: CD45RA+ positively selected. These TCRs come from a woman in her 30s in good health.

The count of this clone is one. This sequence joins TRBV18 and TRBJ1-5, with D possibly matching TRBD1 (6 bases). Deletions cut 2 bases from V and 7 bases from J, with 15 bases between. Germline assignment: CDR1 KGHSH and CDR2 LQKENI. The CDR3 consists of 15 residues. CDR3 sequence (DNA): TGTGCCAGCTCACCATCGGAGGGGGGGGGACAGCCCCAGCATTTT. Its protein is CASSPSEGGGQPQHF.

The rearrangement uses TRBV28 and TRBJ2-1; D call uncertain. Germline V gene lookup returns CDR1 MDHEN and CDR2 SYDVKM. The V end was cut by 4 bases, the J end by 6 bases, with 16 bases between. This CDR3 comprises 15 residues. CDR3 nucleotide sequence: TGTGCCAGCAGTTCCCAAGGTGCGGAGAGCAATGAGCAGTTCTTC. As protein: CASSSQGAESNEQFF. Complete variable domain (other parts from reference TRBV28 and TRBJ2-1): DVKVTQSSRYLVKRTGEKVFLECVQDMDHENMFWYRQDPGLGLRLIYFSYDVKMKEKGDIPEGYSVSREKKERFSLILESASTNQTSMYLCASSSQGAESNEQFFGPGTRLTVL.

The chain uses TRBV7-2 and TRBJ1-5; D gene ambiguous. Between the trimmed V and J ends, which lost 1 base and 2 bases, there was a span of 6 bases. Germline V gene lookup returns CDR1 SGHTA and CDR2 FQGNSA. The CDR3 loop spans 14 amino acids. In nucleotides, the CDR3 is TGTGCCAGCAGCTTAGTTCTGGGCAATCAGCCCCAGCATTTT. As protein: CASSLVLGNQPQHF.

The J gene is TRBJ2-5, the V gene TRBV10-1; 7 nucleotides agree with TRBD1. This CDR3 contains 15 residues. V lost 6 bases and J lost 4; bases outside the gene matches: 11. The V gene's germline CDR1 is WNHNN and CDR2 SYGVQD (reference sequence). The CDR3 DNA reads TGCGCCAGCAGCCCAGGGACAGTCAGACGAGAGACCCAGTACTTC. Protein product: CASSPGTVRRETQYF.